Presented here are 27 T cell receptor beta chains from one specimen sequenced in a study of OX40 agonist ivuxolimab in advanced cancers. Here immunoSEQ multiplex PCR was the method, and the copy in TCRdb shows in-frame clones only, minus some. Among 65,000 to 90,000 clones listed, about 89% were seen once. Specimen: CD4+ or CD8+ T cells sorted from blood, collected in a trial of the OX40 agonist ivuxolimab. The origin of the receptors is an adult with an advanced solid tumor such as melanoma, head and neck, liver or kidney cancer.

The rearrangement links TRBV25-1 to TRBJ1-2; tentatively, D is TRBD1 (5 bases). V was cut by 4 bases and J by 2 bases, with 11 bases left in between. From germline, CDR1 is MGHDK and CDR2 SYGVNS. This CDR3 region has 14 residues. CDR3 protein: CASSVLGENYGYTF. CDR3 nucleotide sequence: TGTGCCAGCAGTGTATTGGGGGAAAACTATGGCTACACCTTC.

The gene calls are TRBV6-6 and TRBJ2-1, with 10 nucleotides matching TRBD2. Germline-derived CDR1 and CDR2 are MNHNY and SVGAGI (reference sequence). The CDR3 runs 14 residues. V was pared by 6 bases and J by 7 bases, with 6 bases of the junction left unmatched. The CDR3 DNA sequence: TGTGCCAGCAGAGTAGCGGGGGGAACGAATGAGCAGTTCTTC. It encodes CASRVAGGTNEQFF.

The rearrangement joins TRBV2 to TRBJ1-5; D is possibly TRBD1 (5 bases). V lost 9 bases to trimming and J lost 2 bases, with 14 bases between them. This CDR3 region has 14 residues. CDR1 and CDR2 (germline): SNHLY, FYNNEI. The CDR3 DNA reads TGTGCCAGTAGCAGGGTTTTTGGCAATCAGCCCCAGCATTTT. This encodes CASSRVFGNQPQHF.

This clone has a handful of counts. The V and J genes are TRBV5-8 and TRBJ2-4; 7 positions match TRBD2. Germline CDR1 SGHTS, CDR2 YDEGEE. The CDR3 length is 20 residues. Trimming cost V 5 bases and J 0 bases; bases outside gene matches: 20. The CDR3 DNA reads TGTGCCAGCAGAAATTTTGGGGGGAAGAGCGGGACGATAGCCAAAAACATTCAGTACTTC. Translation gives CASRNFGGKSGTIAKNIQYF. Using reference TRBV5-8 and TRBJ2-4 for the parts outside the CDR3, the full variable domain is EAGVTQSPTHLIKTRGQQATLRCSPISGHTSVYWYQQALGLGLQFLLWYDEGEERNRGNFPPRFSGRQFPNYSSELNVNALELEDSALYLCASRNFGGKSGTIAKNIQYFGAGTRLSVL.

The rearrangement uses TRBV4-2 and TRBJ1-3; tentatively, D is TRBD1 (5 bases). From germline, CDR1 is LGHNA and CDR2 YNFKEQ. The CDR3 length is 16 residues. V shed 4 bases and J shed 3 bases, with 16 bases lying between them. The CDR3 nucleotides read TGTGCCAGCAGCCCCGTCGACAGAGATATTGGAAACACCATATATTTT. Residues: CASSPVDRDIGNTIYF.

This clone was seen more than once but under ten times. The genes are TRBV2 and TRBJ1-2, with TRBD1 identical over 8 bases. After removal of 10 bases from V and 3 bases from J, the junction contained 7 bases not matched to a gene. CDR1 SNHLY and CDR2 FYNNEI come from the germline V gene. CDR3 length: 13 residues. CDR3 loop: CANYRGNYYGYTF. CDR3 nucleotide sequence: TGTGCCAACTACAGGGGGAACTACTATGGCTACACCTTC.

This rearrangement joins TRBV19 to TRBJ2-1; tentatively, D is TRBD1 (7 bases). The V end lost 4 bases, the J end lost 10 bases, and 17 bases lay between the germline ends. The CDR3 consists of 14 residues. CDR1 and CDR2 from the germline V gene are LNHDA and SQIVND (reference sequence). CDR3 residues: CASSTSGGPGEQFF. The CDR3 DNA sequence: TGTGCCAGTAGTACCTCAGGGGGGCCGGGAGAGCAGTTCTTC.

The rearrangement links TRBV6-1 to TRBJ1-1; D not resolved. CDR1 is MNHNS and CDR2 is SASEGT in the germline V gene. This CDR3 has 12 amino acids. This CDR3 is CAPQEVNTEAFF. In DNA, the CDR3 is TGTGCTCCGCAGGAGGTGAACACTGAAGCTTTCTTT.

The chain has TRBV13 and TRBJ2-1, with D perhaps matching TRBD1 or TRBD2 (5 bases each). Trimming left V 4 bases short and J 7 bases short, with 14 bases between. The CDR3 sequence is 14 residues long. CDR1 is PRHDT and CDR2 is FYEKMQ in the germline V gene (reference sequence). The CDR3 DNA reads as TGTGCCAGCAGCTCGGGGCTAGTGCCGAATGAGCAGTTCTTC. Its protein product is CASSSGLVPNEQFF.

The CDR3 DNA follows: TGTGCCAGCAGCCAAGGCTTCACAGATACGCAGTATTTT. It yields the protein CASSQGFTDTQYF. The chain joins TRBV4-2 to TRBJ2-3; D uncertain. The CDR3 contains 13 residues. Germline lookup yields CDR1 LGHNA and CDR2 YNFKEQ. The V end was cut by 1 base, the J end by 2 bases, with 4 bases between.

This clone was seen just once. The chain is built from TRBV7-2 and TRBJ2-3; unclear D gene. The germline V and J ends were trimmed by 4 bases and 5 bases, with 7 bases remaining between them. The CDR3 contains 12 residues. From germline, CDR1 is SGHTA and CDR2 FQGNSA. Here the CDR3 reads CASSSLLDTQYF. CDR3 nucleotides: TGTGCCAGCAGCTCCCTTTTAGATACGCAGTATTTT.

V usage is TRBV6-5 and J usage is TRBJ1-2; D may be TRBD1 (5 bases). Germline CDR1 MNHEY, CDR2 SVGAGI. The CDR3 consists of 14 residues. V lost 4 bases, J lost 4 bases, and 13 bases lay in between. CDR3 region: CASSLGLGTYGYTF. CDR3 sequence (DNA): TGTGCCAGCAGTTTAGGCCTGGGGACCTATGGCTACACCTTC.

The V and J genes are TRBV5-1 and TRBJ2-2, with D possibly TRBD1 on 6 matching bases. From germline, CDR1 is SGHRS and CDR2 YFSETQ. The V and J ends lost 4 bases and 4 bases respectively, with 11 bases between them. The CDR3 sequence is 14 residues long. CDR3 nucleotides: TGCGCCAGCAGCCCCAGGGGCTTCACCGGGGAGCTGTTTTTT. Its translation is CASSPRGFTGELFF.

This chain's CDR3 is CASSSIAEFDEQFF. In DNA form, the CDR3 reads TGTGCCAGCAGTAGCATAGCGGAGTTCGATGAGCAGTTCTTC. J is TRBJ2-1 and V is TRBV6-5; D may be TRBD2 (6 bases). With 5 bases removed from V and 8 bases from J, the gap between germline ends came to 16 bases. CDR1 is MNHEY, CDR2 SVGAGI, per germline. The CDR3 contains 14 residues.

The CDR3 DNA reads TGTGCCAGCAGCCCCCGGACAGGGTACTCCTACAATGAGCAGTTCTTC. Translating it yields CASSPRTGYSYNEQFF. This rearrangement joins TRBV7-9 to TRBJ2-1, with 8 bases matching TRBD1. CDR1 SEHNR and CDR2 FQNEAQ come from the germline V gene (reference sequence). V trimming: 5 bases; J trimming: 0 bases; junction bases outside the gene matches: 6. This CDR3 is built from 16 residues.

The CDR3 nucleotides are TGTGCCACCAGCGAAGGACAGGGTTCCTACGAGCAGTACTTC. Translating gives CATSEGQGSYEQYF. The rearrangement links TRBV15 to TRBJ2-7, with 8 bases fitting TRBD1. V was clipped by 5 bases and J by 1 base; unmatched bases: 4. The CDR3 length is 14 residues. Germline lookup yields CDR1 LNHNV and CDR2 YYDKDF (reference sequence).

V usage is TRBV11-2 and J usage is TRBJ2-1; 8 bases align to TRBD2. The CDR3 runs to 16 residues. CDR1 is SGHAT and CDR2 is FQNNGV in the germline V gene. V gave up 0 bases and J gave up 7 bases; unmatched junction bases: 8. This CDR3 reads CASSLDPSGRQNEQFF. In DNA, the CDR3 is TGTGCCAGCAGCTTAGATCCCAGCGGGAGACAAAATGAGCAGTTCTTC. The full variable domain, in which reference TRBV11-2 and TRBJ2-1 provide the parts outside the CDR3, is EAGVAQSPRYKIIEKRQSVAFWCNPISGHATLYWYQQILGQGPKLLIQFQNNGVVDDSQLPKDRFSAERLKGVDSTLKIQPAKLEDSAVYLCASSLDPSGRQNEQFFGPGTRLTVL.

This sequence joins TRBV2 and TRBJ1-1, with unresolved D. This CDR3 spans 13 amino acids. The germline gives CDR1 SNHLY, CDR2 FYNNEI. V lost 3 bases and J 2 bases, leaving 7 bases between the germline ends. The CDR3 is CASSEGSNTEAFF. The CDR3 coding sequence is TGTGCCAGCAGTGAGGGGAGTAACACTGAAGCTTTCTTT.

This clone was counted once. V and J are TRBV6-5 and TRBJ1-6, with a possible D match to TRBD1 (5 bases). Germline CDR1 reads MNHEY; CDR2 reads SVGAGI. Trimming left V 0 bases short and J 10 bases short, with 10 bases between. This CDR3 region has 14 residues. This CDR3 is CASSYSEGYSPLHF. The DNA for the CDR3 is TGTGCCAGCAGTTACTCTGAGGGGTACTCACCCCTCCACTTT.

The rearrangement links TRBV9 to TRBJ1-3; 8 nucleotides agree with TRBD1. Germline V gene sequence: CDR1 SGDLS, CDR2 YYNGEE. The CDR3 extends over 14 amino acids. Germline trimming cut 4 bases from V and 5 bases from J; bases unmatched to any gene: 5. CDR3 bases: TGTGCCAGCAGCCCGGGACAGGCCAGAAACACCATATATTTT. Its translation is CASSPGQARNTIYF. Supplemented by reference TRBV9 and TRBJ1-3, the full variable domain reads DSGVTQTPKHLITATGQRVTLRCSPRSGDLSVYWYQQSLDQGLQFLIQYYNGEERAKGNILERFSAQQFPDLHSELNLSSLELGDSALYFCASSPGQARNTIYFGEGSWLTVV.

The V call is TRBV6-5, the J call TRBJ1-2, with D possibly being TRBD1 (6 bases). Trimming removed 1 base from V and 7 bases from J, with 13 bases in between. CDR1 MNHEY and CDR2 SVGAGI come from the germline V gene. This CDR3 contains 14 residues. The CDR3 here is CASSYFAGATGYTF. The CDR3 DNA is TGTGCCAGCAGTTACTTTGCAGGGGCGACTGGCTACACCTTC.

A single count supports this clone. The V and J genes are TRBV6-5 and TRBJ1-5; weak D call: TRBD1 (5 bases). CDR3 length: 15 residues. The germline CDR1 and CDR2 sequences are MNHEY and SVGAGI. Between the trimmed V and J ends, which lost 4 bases and 0 bases, there was a span of 10 bases. The CDR3 DNA follows: TGTGCCAGCAGTTTCTCTACAGGTAGCAATCAGCCCCAGCATTTT. This encodes CASSFSTGSNQPQHF.

The chain is built from TRBV4-1 and TRBJ2-3, with D perhaps being TRBD1 or TRBD2 (5 bases each). The V gene lost 2 bases and the J gene lost 3 bases, with 12 bases spanning the gap. Germline lookup yields CDR1 MGHRA and CDR2 YSYEKL. The CDR3 is 15 residues long. CDR3 loop: CASSQQVGGTDTQYF. CDR3 DNA sequence: TGCGCCAGCAGCCAACAGGTTGGGGGAACAGATACGCAGTATTTT.

The J gene is TRBJ2-5, the V gene TRBV28, with D unresolved. The CDR3 covers 12 residues. V lost 6 bases to trimming and J lost 4 bases, with 9 bases between them. Germline V gives CDR1 MDHEN, CDR2 SYDVKM. In nucleotides, the CDR3 is TGTGCCAGCAGCTCTAGTGGAGAGACCCAGTACTTC. Its translation is CASSSSGETQYF.

The chain joins TRBV9 to TRBJ2-1, with TRBD1 matching 7 bases. The CDR3 extends over 15 amino acids. Germline V gene lookup returns CDR1 SGDLS and CDR2 YYNGEE. With 0 bases clipped from V and 7 bases from J, the junction kept 7 bases outside the gene matches. The CDR3 loop is CASSVVPRGMNEQFF. Written as DNA, the CDR3 is TGTGCCAGCAGCGTAGTTCCCAGGGGGATGAATGAGCAGTTCTTC.

J is TRBJ1-2 and V is TRBV4-3; possibly TRBD1 for D (5 bases). CDR1 and CDR2 (germline): LGHNA, YSLEER. The CDR3 is 17 residues long. The ends were cut back, 0 bases at V and 6 bases at J, with 20 bases in the middle. The CDR3 nucleotides are TGCGCCAGCAGCCAAGAGTGGGACTCCGGGTCGGGGGATGGCTACACCTTC. Its translation is CASSQEWDSGSGDGYTF.

The rearrangement uses TRBV6-1 and TRBJ1-5; D ambiguous. The CDR3 extends over 14 amino acids. CDR1 is MNHNS and CDR2 is SASEGT in the germline V gene. The ends were cut back, 1 base at V and 4 bases at J, with 8 bases in the middle. In nucleotides, the CDR3 is TGTGCCAGCAGTGAAGGGAGTCTTAATCAGCCCCAGCATTTT. Translating gives CASSEGSLNQPQHF.